The clone carrying this TCR beta chain was seen at least ten times. RNA served as the template for amplifying TCR beta CDR3 regions. First-round RT-PCR employed HTBI primers, with a second-round multiplex PCR after it. From the multiplex PCR reads, TCRdb called clonotypes with MiXCR, one entry per CDR3 protein. Of over 500,000 distinct CDR3 sequences in the sample, about a fifth were seen once. This sample was taken from a study of Graves' ophthalmopathy and Graves' hyperthyroidism. V lost 3 bases and J lost 2, with 7 bases in between. This CDR3 contains 12 residues. Germline CDR1 and CDR2: DFQATT and SNEGSKA (reference sequence).

Sequenced sample: peripheral blood. The TCR comes from a woman aged 18-29 years with stable Graves' hyperthyroidism. Some clones in this sample may be carry-over from other donors' samples. The chain carries TRBV20-1 and TRBJ1-2; D not resolved. The CDR3 coding sequence is TGCAGTGCTAGTCGACTGAACTATGGCTACACCTTC. It is translated as CSASRLNYGYTF.